The entry below describes one TCR beta chain. Its specificity is unknown. This specimen belongs to a study of graft-versus-host responses after intestinal transplantation. Assay: immunoSEQ multiplex PCR; the TCRdb copy retains only in-frame clones and omits some. The sample consists of some 90,000 clones, 82% of them appearing once. With 4 bases clipped from V and 5 bases from J, the junction kept 5 bases outside the gene matches. Germline lookup yields CDR1 SGHRS and CDR2 YFSETQ. The CDR3 runs 13 residues. The receptor was isolated from a human donor who received an intestinal transplant. This chain connects TRBV5-1 to TRBJ2-7; 8 bases fit TRBD1. The source was unstimulated CD4+ T cells sorted from spleen or lymph node cells, collected before intestinal transplant. The CDR3 sequence is CASSVRTGNEQYF. The DNA for the CDR3 is TGCGCCAGCAGCGTGAGGACAGGGAACGAGCAGTACTTC.